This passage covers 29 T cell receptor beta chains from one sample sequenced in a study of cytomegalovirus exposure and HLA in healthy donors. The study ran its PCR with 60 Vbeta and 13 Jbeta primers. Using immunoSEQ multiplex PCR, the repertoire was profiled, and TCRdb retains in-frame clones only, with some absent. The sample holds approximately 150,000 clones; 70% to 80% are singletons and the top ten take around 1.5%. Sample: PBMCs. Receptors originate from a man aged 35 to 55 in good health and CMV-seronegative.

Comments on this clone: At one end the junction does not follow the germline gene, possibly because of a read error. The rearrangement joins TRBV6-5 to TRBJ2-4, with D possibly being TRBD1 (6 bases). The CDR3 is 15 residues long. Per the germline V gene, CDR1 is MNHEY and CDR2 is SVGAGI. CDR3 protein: CASSPQGWGKNSQYF. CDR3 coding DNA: TGTGCCAGCAGTCCACAGGGTTGGGGCAAAAACAGTCAGTACTTC.

The CDR3, as DNA: TGTGCCAGCAGTTTCCGACTAGCGGGGAACACCGGGGAGCTGTTTTTT. Encoded protein: CASSFRLAGNTGELFF. The chain links TRBV27 to TRBJ2-2, with 10 bases lining up with TRBD2. This CDR3 is 16 amino acids long. The germline V gene encodes CDR1 MNHEY and CDR2 SMNVEV (reference sequence). V shed 3 bases, J shed 1 base, and the junction held 2 bases outside the gene matches.

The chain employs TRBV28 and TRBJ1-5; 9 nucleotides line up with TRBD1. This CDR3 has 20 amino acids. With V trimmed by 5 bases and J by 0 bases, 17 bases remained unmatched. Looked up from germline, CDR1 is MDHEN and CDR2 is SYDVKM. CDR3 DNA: TGTGCCAGCAGTCCAATAGGGGCACAGGGGGCGCGGAATAGCAATCAGCCCCAGCATTTT. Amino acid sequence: CASSPIGAQGARNSNQPQHF. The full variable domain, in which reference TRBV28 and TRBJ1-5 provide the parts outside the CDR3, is DVKVTQSSRYLVKRTGEKVFLECVQDMDHENMFWYRQDPGLGLRLIYFSYDVKMKEKGDIPEGYSVSREKKERFSLILESASTNQTSMYLCASSPIGAQGARNSNQPQHFGDGTRLSIL.

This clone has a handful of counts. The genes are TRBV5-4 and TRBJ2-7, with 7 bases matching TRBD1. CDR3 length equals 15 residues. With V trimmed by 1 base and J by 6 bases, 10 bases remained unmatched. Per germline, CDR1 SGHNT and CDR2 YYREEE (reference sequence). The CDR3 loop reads CASSLIAGGNSEQYF. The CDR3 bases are TGTGCCAGCAGCTTGATCGCAGGGGGTAATAGCGAGCAGTACTTC.

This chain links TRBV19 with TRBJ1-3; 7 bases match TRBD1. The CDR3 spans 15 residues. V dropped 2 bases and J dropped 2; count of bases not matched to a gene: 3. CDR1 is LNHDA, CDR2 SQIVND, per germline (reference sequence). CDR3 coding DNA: TGTGCCAGTAGTATAATGGGACAGCCTGGAAACACCATATATTTT. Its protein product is CASSIMGQPGNTIYF.

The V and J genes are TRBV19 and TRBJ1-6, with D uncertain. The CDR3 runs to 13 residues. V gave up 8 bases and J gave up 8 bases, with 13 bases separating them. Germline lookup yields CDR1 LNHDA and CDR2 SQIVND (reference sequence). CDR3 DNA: TGTGCCAGTTCGTTGGAGTTAGATTCACCCCTCCACTTT. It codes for CASSLELDSPLHF. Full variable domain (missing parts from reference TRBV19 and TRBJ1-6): DGGITQSPKYLFRKEGQNVTLSCEQNLNHDAMYWYRQDPGQGLRLIYYSQIVNDFQKGDIAEGYSVSREKKESFPLTVTSAQKNPTAFYLCASSLELDSPLHFGNGTRLTVT.

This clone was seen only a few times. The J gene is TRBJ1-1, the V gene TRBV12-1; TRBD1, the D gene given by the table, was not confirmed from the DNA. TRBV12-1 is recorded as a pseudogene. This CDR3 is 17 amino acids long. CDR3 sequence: CASSFYSQGAVDTEAFF. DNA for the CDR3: TGTGCCAGCAGCTTTTATTCTCAGGGGGCAGTTGACACTGAAGCTTTCTTT.

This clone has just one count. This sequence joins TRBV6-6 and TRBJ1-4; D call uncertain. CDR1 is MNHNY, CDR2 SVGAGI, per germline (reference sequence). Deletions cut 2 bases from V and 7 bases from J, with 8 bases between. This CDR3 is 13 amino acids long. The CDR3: CASSYREGEKLFF. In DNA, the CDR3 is TGTGCCAGCAGTTACAGGGAGGGTGAAAAACTGTTTTTT.

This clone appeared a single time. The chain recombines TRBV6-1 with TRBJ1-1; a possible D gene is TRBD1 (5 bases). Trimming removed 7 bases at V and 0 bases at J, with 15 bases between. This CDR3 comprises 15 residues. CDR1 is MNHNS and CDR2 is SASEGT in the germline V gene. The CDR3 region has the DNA TGTGCCAGCAAACTTGGAGCACAGGTGAACACTGAAGCTTTCTTT. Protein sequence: CASKLGAQVNTEAFF.

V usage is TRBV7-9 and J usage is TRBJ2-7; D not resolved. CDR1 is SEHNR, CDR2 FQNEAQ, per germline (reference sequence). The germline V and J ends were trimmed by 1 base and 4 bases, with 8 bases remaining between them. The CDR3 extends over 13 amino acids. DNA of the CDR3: TGTGCCAGCAGCTTAGGACTTAATTACGAGCAGTACGTC. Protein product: CASSLGLNYEQYV.

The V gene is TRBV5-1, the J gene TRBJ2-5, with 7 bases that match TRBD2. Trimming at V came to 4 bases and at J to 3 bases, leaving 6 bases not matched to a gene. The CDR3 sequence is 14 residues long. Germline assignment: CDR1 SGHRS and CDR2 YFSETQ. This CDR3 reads CASSPGEGEETQYF. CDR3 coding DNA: TGCGCCAGCAGCCCGGGGGAGGGAGAAGAGACCCAGTACTTC.

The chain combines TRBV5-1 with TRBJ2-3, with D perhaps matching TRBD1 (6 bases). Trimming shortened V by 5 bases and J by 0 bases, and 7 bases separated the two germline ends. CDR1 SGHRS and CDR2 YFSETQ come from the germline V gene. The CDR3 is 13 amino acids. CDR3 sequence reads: CASRTGSTDTQYF. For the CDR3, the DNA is TGCGCCAGCAGAACAGGGAGCACAGATACGCAGTATTTT. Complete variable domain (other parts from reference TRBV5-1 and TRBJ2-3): KAGVTQTPRYLIKTRGQQVTLSCSPISGHRSVSWYQQTPGQGLQFLFEYFSETQRNKGNFPGRFSGRQFSNSRSEMNVSTLELGDSALYLCASRTGSTDTQYFGPGTRLTVL.

The chain's CDR3 is CASSLGGRETQYF. The CDR3 DNA follows: TGCGCCAGCAGTCTAGGCGGGCGGGAGACCCAGTACTTC. The genes are TRBV5-1 and TRBJ2-5; tentative D call: TRBD2 (5 bases). V lost 5 bases to trimming and J lost 5 bases, with 13 bases between them. Germline V lookup: CDR1 SGHRS, CDR2 YFSETQ. The CDR3 covers 13 residues.

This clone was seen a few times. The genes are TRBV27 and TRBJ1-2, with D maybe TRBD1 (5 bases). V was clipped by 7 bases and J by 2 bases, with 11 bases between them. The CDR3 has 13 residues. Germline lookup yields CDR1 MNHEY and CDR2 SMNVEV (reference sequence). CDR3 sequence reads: CASNGGGNYGYTF. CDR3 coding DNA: TGTGCCAGCAACGGGGGAGGGAACTATGGCTACACCTTC.

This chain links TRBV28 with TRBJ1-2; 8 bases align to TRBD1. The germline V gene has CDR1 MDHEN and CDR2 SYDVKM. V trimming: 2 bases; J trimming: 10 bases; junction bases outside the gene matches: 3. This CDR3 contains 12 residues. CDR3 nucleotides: TGTGCCAGCAGTTTAAGACAGGGGCACTACACCTTC. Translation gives CASSLRQGHYTF.

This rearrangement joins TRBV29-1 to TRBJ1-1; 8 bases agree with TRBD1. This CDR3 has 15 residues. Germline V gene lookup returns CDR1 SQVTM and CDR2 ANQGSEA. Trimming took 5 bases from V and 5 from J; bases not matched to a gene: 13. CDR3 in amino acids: CSVHVVQGAGTEAFF. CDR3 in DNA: TGCAGCGTTCATGTTGTCCAGGGGGCTGGGACTGAAGCTTTCTTT.

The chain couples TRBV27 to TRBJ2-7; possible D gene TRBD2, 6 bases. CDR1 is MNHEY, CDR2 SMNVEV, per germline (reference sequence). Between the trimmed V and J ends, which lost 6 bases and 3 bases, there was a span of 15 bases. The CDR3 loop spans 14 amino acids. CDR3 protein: CASSSTDGSYEQYF. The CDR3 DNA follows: TGTGCCAGCAGCTCCACGGACGGGAGCTACGAGCAGTACTTC.

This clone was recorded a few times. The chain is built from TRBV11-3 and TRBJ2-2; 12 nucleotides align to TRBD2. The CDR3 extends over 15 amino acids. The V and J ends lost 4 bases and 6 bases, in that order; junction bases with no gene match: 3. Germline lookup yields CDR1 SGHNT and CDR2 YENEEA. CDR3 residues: CASSSLAGGSGELFF. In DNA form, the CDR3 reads TGTGCCAGCAGCTCCCTAGCGGGAGGGTCCGGGGAGCTGTTTTTT.

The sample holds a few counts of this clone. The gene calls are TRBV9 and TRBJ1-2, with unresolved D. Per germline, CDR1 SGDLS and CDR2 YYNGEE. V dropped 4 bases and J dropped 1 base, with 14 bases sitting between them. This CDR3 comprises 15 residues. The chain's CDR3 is CASSRRMEGNYGYTF. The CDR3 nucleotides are TGTGCCAGCAGCCGACGGATGGAGGGTAACTATGGCTACACCTTC.

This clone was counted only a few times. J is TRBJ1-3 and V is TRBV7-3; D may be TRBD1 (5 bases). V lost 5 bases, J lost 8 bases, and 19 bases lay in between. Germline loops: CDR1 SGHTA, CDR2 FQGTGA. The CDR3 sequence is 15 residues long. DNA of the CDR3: TGTGCCAGCAGCCCCAGCGGCGGGGCGGGGTACACCATATATTTT. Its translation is CASSPSGGAGYTIYF.

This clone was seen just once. Here the CDR3 reads CASSKLAGGEGDTQYF. In DNA form, the CDR3 reads TGTGCCAGTAGTAAGCTAGCGGGAGGGGAGGGGGATACGCAGTATTTT. The V and J genes are TRBV19 and TRBJ2-3; the match to TRBD2 covers 12 bases. The germline V gene encodes CDR1 LNHDA and CDR2 SQIVND (reference sequence). CDR3 length: 16 amino acids. Losses at the gene ends were 4 bases for V and 6 bases for J; bases not matched to a gene: 8.

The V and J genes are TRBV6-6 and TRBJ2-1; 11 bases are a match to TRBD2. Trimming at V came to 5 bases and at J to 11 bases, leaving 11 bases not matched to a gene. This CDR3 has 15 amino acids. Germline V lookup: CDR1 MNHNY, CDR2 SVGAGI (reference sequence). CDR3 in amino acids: CASSNTGTSGAKQFF. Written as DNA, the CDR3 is TGTGCCAGCAGTAATACCGGGACTAGCGGTGCGAAGCAGTTCTTC.

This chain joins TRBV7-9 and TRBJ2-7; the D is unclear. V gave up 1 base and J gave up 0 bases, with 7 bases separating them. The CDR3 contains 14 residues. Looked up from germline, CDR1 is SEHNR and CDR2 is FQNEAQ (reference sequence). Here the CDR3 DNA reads TGTGCCAGCAGCTTAGAAGAGCGCTCCTACGAGCAGTACTTC. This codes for CASSLEERSYEQYF.

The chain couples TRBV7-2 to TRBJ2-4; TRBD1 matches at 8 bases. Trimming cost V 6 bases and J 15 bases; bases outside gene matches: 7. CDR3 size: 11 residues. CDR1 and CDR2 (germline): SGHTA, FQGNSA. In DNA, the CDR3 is TGTGCCAGCAGTAATCGGGACAGGTTGTACTTC. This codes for CASSNRDRLYF. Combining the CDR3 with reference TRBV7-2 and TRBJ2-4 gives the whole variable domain GAGVSQSPSNKVTEKGKDVELRCDPISGHTALYWYRQSLGQGLEFLIYFQGNSAPDKSGLPSDRFSAERTGGSVSTLTIQRTQQEDSAVYLCASSNRDRLYFGAGTRLSVL.

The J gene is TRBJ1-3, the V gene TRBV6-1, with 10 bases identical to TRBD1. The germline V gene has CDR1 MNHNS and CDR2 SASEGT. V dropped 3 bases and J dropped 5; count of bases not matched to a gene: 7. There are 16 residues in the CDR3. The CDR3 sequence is CASSDDRGPYRNTIYF. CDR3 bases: TGTGCCAGCAGTGACGACAGGGGGCCGTATAGAAACACCATATATTTT.

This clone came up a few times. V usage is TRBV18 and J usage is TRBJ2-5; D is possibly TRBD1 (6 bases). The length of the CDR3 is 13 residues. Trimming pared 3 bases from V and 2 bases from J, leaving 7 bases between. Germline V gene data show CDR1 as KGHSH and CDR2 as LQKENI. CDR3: CASSPTGQETQYF. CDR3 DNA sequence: TGTGCCAGCTCACCCACAGGGCAAGAGACCCAGTACTTC.

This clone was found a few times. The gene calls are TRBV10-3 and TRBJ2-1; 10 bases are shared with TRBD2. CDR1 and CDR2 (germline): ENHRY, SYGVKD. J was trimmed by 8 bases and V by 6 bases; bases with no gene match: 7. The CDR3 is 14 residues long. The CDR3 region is CAISEREGLDEQFF. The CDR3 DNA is TGTGCCATCAGCGAGCGGGAGGGCCTCGATGAGCAGTTCTTC.

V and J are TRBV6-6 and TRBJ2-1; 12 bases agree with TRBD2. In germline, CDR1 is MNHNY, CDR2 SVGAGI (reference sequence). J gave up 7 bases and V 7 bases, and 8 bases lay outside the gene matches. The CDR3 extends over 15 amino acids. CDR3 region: CASTEGLAGGNEQFF. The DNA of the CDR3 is TGTGCCAGCACCGAGGGACTAGCGGGCGGAAATGAGCAGTTCTTC.

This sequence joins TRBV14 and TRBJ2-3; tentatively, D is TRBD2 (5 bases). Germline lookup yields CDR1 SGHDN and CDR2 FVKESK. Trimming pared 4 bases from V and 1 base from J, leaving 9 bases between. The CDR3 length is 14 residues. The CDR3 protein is CASSRRAGTDTQYF. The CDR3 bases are TGTGCCAGCAGCCGGAGAGCGGGCACAGATACGCAGTATTTT.